These T cell receptor beta chains were read from a single sample in a study of blood T cell repertoires in COVID-19. Clones were sequenced by immunoSEQ multiplex PCR, and TCRdb holds only the in-frame ones, with some missing. The sample yields fewer than 400,000 clones, approximately 89% seen once. Sequenced: PBMCs or T cells enriched from blood (not recorded which). Source of these receptors: a young woman who had recovered from COVID-19. Each CDR3 is given with its conserved first and last residue. The D gene is left open where the match is weak. Some rows mark clone size as missing; the rest say once, few, many or name a class of expanded clone.

TRBV14	.	.	13	TRBJ2-3	TGTGCCAGCAGCCAAGTCAGGGTGGATACGCAGTATTTT	CASSQVRVDTQYF
TRBV28	.	.	16	TRBJ2-5	TGTGCCAGCAGTTTATCCGGGGTTAAGGGACAAGAGACCCAGTACTTC	CASSLSGVKGQETQYF
TRBV9	.	.	12	TRBJ2-1	TGTGCCAGCAGCGTAGGCGGCGATGAGCAGTTCTTC	CASSVGGDEQFF
TRBV7-9	.	.	12	TRBJ1-3	TGTGCCAGCATCTCCCTGGGGGGCACCATATATTTT	CASISLGGTIYF
TRBV7-9	.	.	14	TRBJ2-7	TGTGCCAGCAGCTTCGTACAGAGCCCCTACGAGCAGTACTTC	CASSFVQSPYEQYF
TRBV7-9	once	.	14	TRBJ1-4	TGTGCCAGCAGCTTAGAGTCAGGGTCTGAAAAACTGTTTTTT	CASSLESGSEKLFF
TRBV27	.	.	14	TRBJ1-5	TGTGCCAGCAGTTTACTGTCTAGCAATCAGCCCCAGCATTTT	CASSLLSSNQPQHF
TRBV6-2/TRBV6-3	.	TRBD2	18	TRBJ2-1	TGTGCCAGCAGTTACTCAACTAGCGGGAGGATCTCCTACAATGAGCAGTTCTTC	CASSYSTSGRISYNEQFF
TRBV10-3	.	TRBD1	15	TRBJ1-1	TGTGCCATCAGGCCGGGACAGGGACGGAACACTGAAGCTTTCTTT	CAIRPGQGRNTEAFF
TRBV28	.	.	17	TRBJ2-6	TGTGCCAGCACCTGGAGCAGGCGAGGGTCTGGGGCCAACGTCCTGACTTTC	CASTWSRRGSGANVLTF
TRBV9	.	.	13	TRBJ2-7	TGTGCCAGCAGCGGAGGGACTCCCTCCGAGCAGTACTTC	CASSGGTPSEQYF
TRBV9	once	.	15	TRBJ1-5	TGTGCCAGCAGCGTAGGGGGGGGTGGAAATCAGCCCCAGCATTTT	CASSVGGGGNQPQHF
TRBV27	.	TRBD1	16	TRBJ1-5	TGTGCCAGCAGCCCCGCAGGGACAGGGTGGGATCAGCCCCAGCATTTT	CASSPAGTGWDQPQHF
TRBV5-6	.	TRBD2	13	TRBJ2-1	TGTGCCAGCAGCTCAAGCGGGACTTTTGAGCAGTTCTTC	CASSSSGTFEQFF
TRBV30	.	.	12	TRBJ1-1	TGTGCCTGGAGTGTAACAGGATTAGAAGCTTTCTTT	CAWSVTGLEAFF
TRBV30	.	.	17	TRBJ1-4	TGTGCCTGGAGTACCCGGGTCCCGGGGGCAACTAATGAAAAACTGTTTTTT	CAWSTRVPGATNEKLFF
TRBV10-3	.	TRBD2	14	TRBJ2-7	TGTGCCATCAGCCGGACTAGCGGATCCTACGAGCAGTACTTC	CAISRTSGSYEQYF
TRBV4-1	once	.	15	TRBJ1-6	TGCGCCAGCAGCCAAGGGTATTCTAACAATTCACCCCTCCACTTT	CASSQGYSNNSPLHF
TRBV10-3	.	.	14	TRBJ2-5	TGTGCCATCAGTACGACTAGGGGAAAAGAGACCCAGTACTTC	CAISTTRGKETQYF
TRBV6-2/TRBV6-3	.	.	12	TRBJ1-2	TGTGCCAGCAGTCAGACCGAGGATGGCTACACCTTC	CASSQTEDGYTF
TRBV7-9	.	TRBD2	14	TRBJ2-7	TGTGCCAGCAGCTTTAGCGGGAGACCCTACGAGCAGTACTTC	CASSFSGRPYEQYF
TRBV11-2	.	.	14	TRBJ1-2	TGTGCCAGCAGCTACTCTCGGGGGGCCTATGGCTACACCTTC	CASSYSRGAYGYTF
TRBV5-1	.	TRBD2	16	TRBJ2-3	TGCGCCAGCAGCTGGTCACTAGCGGGGGGCCCAGATACGCAGTATTTT	CASSWSLAGGPDTQYF
TRBV28	.	TRBD1	15	TRBJ2-3	TGTGCCAGCAGTCCTCCGGGACAGGGCACAGATACGCAGTATTTT	CASSPPGQGTDTQYF
TRBV7-2	.	.	13	TRBJ1-1	TGTGCCAGCAGCCGACAGGTAGACACTGAAGCTTTCTTT	CASSRQVDTEAFF
TRBV6-6	.	.	11	TRBJ1-2	TGTGCCACCCAGGGCTCCTATGGCTACACCTTC	CATQGSYGYTF
TRBV19	.	.	19	TRBJ1-5	TGTGCCAGTAGTATAGGCCGAATCCAGGGGACCTATAGCAATCAGCCCCAGCATTTT	CASSIGRIQGTYSNQPQHF
TRBV6-5	.	TRBD1	11	TRBJ2-7	TGTGCCAGCATGAACAGGGGCGAGCAGTACTTC	CASMNRGEQYF
TRBV7-9	.	.	14	TRBJ1-2	TGTGCCAGCAGCTTAGCGTACTGGGGGGTTGGCTACACCTTC	CASSLAYWGVGYTF
TRBV30	.	.	15	TRBJ2-7	TGTGCCTGGAATCTCCAGGGGAACGCTTTAGGCGAGCAGTACTTC	CAWNLQGNALGEQYF
TRBV21-1	.	.	15	TRBJ1-2	TGTGCCAGCAGCCAGCCCCACAGGGTAGACTATGGCTACACCTTC	CASSQPHRVDYGYTF
TRBV9	.	.	15	TRBJ1-2	TGTGCCAGCAGCTTTCTACAGGGTGGCCCGTCCGGCTACACCTTC	CASSFLQGGPSGYTF
TRBV7-9	.	.	16	TRBJ1-3	TGTGCCAGCAGCTTAGGTGAAAACAGCTCTGGAAACACCATATATTTT	CASSLGENSSGNTIYF
TRBV28	.	.	14	TRBJ2-7	TGTGCCAGCAGTCCAGCAATGGACACCTACGAGCAGTACTTC	CASSPAMDTYEQYF
TRBV7-2	.	TRBD2	15	TRBJ2-7	TGTGCCAGCAGCTTAGATCCTAGCGGGGTCTACGAGCAGTACTTC	CASSLDPSGVYEQYF
TRBV11-2	.	.	14	TRBJ1-2	TGTGCCAGCAGCTCCGGACCTAGGGGCTATGGCTACACCTTC	CASSSGPRGYGYTF
TRBV6-6	.	.	13	TRBJ2-1	TGTGCCAGTTCGAGCGGGCCCTACAATGAGCAGTTCTTC	CASSSGPYNEQFF
TRBV10-3	.	.	15	TRBJ2-7	TGTGCCATCAGTGAGCGAGCGGTCAACTCCTACGAGCAGTACTTC	CAISERAVNSYEQYF
TRBV29-1	.	.	12	TRBJ1-2	TGCAGCGTTGGGACAGACAACTATGGCTACACCTTC	CSVGTDNYGYTF
TRBV4-1	.	TRBD1	19	TRBJ2-3	TGCGCCAGCAGCCCAAGCTCCGGGGGGACAGGGGCCTACACAGATACGCAGTATTTT	CASSPSSGGTGAYTDTQYF
TRBV10-1	.	TRBD1	19	TRBJ1-5	TGCGCCAGCAGTGAGATCATTAAAAGGGGGCGACTTAGCAATCAGCCCCAGCATTTT	CASSEIIKRGRLSNQPQHF
TRBV19	.	TRBD1	14	TRBJ1-3	TGTGCCAGTAGTAGTCAGGGGGCTGGAAACACCATATATTTT	CASSSQGAGNTIYF
TRBV10-3	.	TRBD1	14	TRBJ2-1	TGTGCCATCAAAGATAAAGACAGGGACAATGAGCAGTTCTTC	CAIKDKDRDNEQFF
TRBV10-3	.	.	14	TRBJ2-3	TGTGCCATCAACGAGCAAGCGAACACAGATACGCAGTATTTT	CAINEQANTDTQYF
TRBV27	.	TRBD1	17	TRBJ1-6	TGTGCCAGCAGTTCCGGGACAGACCTCTCCTATAATTCACCCCTCCACTTT	CASSSGTDLSYNSPLHF
TRBV7-3	.	.	15	TRBJ2-3	TGTGCCAGCAGCCCTTCCGGGACTAGCACAGATACGCAGTATTTT	CASSPSGTSTDTQYF
TRBV6-5	.	.	14	TRBJ2-7	TGTGCCAGCAGTTACTCCCCCAGGGGCTACGAGCAGTACTTC	CASSYSPRGYEQYF
TRBV27	.	.	17	TRBJ1-5	TGTGCCAGAACGGGAACAGGGCCCTCAAAGTTCAATCAGCCCCAGCATTTT	CARTGTGPSKFNQPQHF
TRBV9	.	.	15	TRBJ1-5	TGTGCCAGCAGCGTTAGTACAGGGTACAATCAGCCCCAGCATTTT	CASSVSTGYNQPQHF
TRBV6-1	.	.	14	TRBJ2-5	TGTGCCAGCAGTGAAACTGGTTCGCAAGAGACCCAGTACTTC	CASSETGSQETQYF
TRBV28	.	TRBD1	15	TRBJ2-7	TGTGCCAGCAGTTTGTCACAGGGGTTTTCCTACGAGCAGTACTTC	CASSLSQGFSYEQYF
TRBV6-4	once	.	14	TRBJ1-6	TGTGCCAGCAGTGCCCGGGGGGATATGACACCCCTCCACTTT	CASSARGDMTPLHF
TRBV7-2	.	.	14	TRBJ1-2	TGTGCCAGCAGCAAAAGATCAGGAGCGGGCGGCTACACCTTC	CASSKRSGAGGYTF
TRBV3-1/TRBV3-2	once	.	14	TRBJ2-7	TGTGCCAGCAGCCGAAAGACAGAGAGTTACGAGCAGTACTTC	CASSRKTESYEQYF
TRBV3-1/TRBV3-2	.	.	16	TRBJ1-5	TGTGCCAGCAGCCCGCGGACGGGGGGTAACAATCAGCCCCAGCATTTT	CASSPRTGGNNQPQHF
TRBV9	.	TRBD1	14	TRBJ1-2	TGTGCCAGCAGCCCCGACAGGGGGTTCTATGGCTACACCTTC	CASSPDRGFYGYTF
TRBV19	once	.	15	TRBJ2-7	TGTGCCAGTAGTAACAGGGCGGGAGTCTTCTACGAGCAGTACTTC	CASSNRAGVFYEQYF
TRBV5-6	once	TRBD1	16	TRBJ1-2	TGTGCCAGCAGCGACTGGGACAGAAGAGCTAACTATGGCTACACCTTC	CASSDWDRRANYGYTF
TRBV27	.	TRBD1	15	TRBJ1-2	TGTGCCAGCAGTTTATCCGGGACAGGGGCTATGAGCTACACCTTC	CASSLSGTGAMSYTF
TRBV10-1	.	.	16	TRBJ2-7	TGCGCCAGCAGTGAGTCCATCGGGGGTGGGCAGACCTGGATGTACTTC	CASSESIGGGQTWMYF